The clone carrying this TCR beta chain was detected ten times or more. Regarding time point: persistent/refractory GD, antithyroid drugs over 5 years with positive TRAb. RNA extracted from PBMCs served as the sequencing template. The sample is drawn from a study of regulatory T cells in long-lasting Graves disease. For the study at large: It was over 5 years of antithyroid drugs, with positive TSH receptor antibodies, that meant persistent Graves' disease.

Building of the TCR beta libraries involved iRepertoire HTBI primers and Arm-PCR of CDR3 regions. In the source study's methods: Gene usage covered 62 TRBV and some 13 TRBJ segments. TCRdb fed the multiplex PCR reads into MiXCR, producing one record per CDR3 protein. In this record, the V and J calls reflect TCRdb's handling and not the investigators' own analysis. The table records 300,000 or so distinct CDR3 sequences, around 20% of them present only once. This specimen was peripheral blood mononuclear cells (PBMCs), taken when the disease was refractory, from a patient treated with antithyroid drugs. The receptor comes from a female donor with Graves disease.

CDR3 residues: CASSLARFNEKLFF. CDR3 nucleotide sequence: TGTGCCAGCAGCTTAGCCAGATTTAATGAAAAACTGTTTTTT. The rearrangement uses TRBV7-2 and TRBJ1-4; D call uncertain. The CDR3 runs 14 residues. V lost 0 bases to trimming and J lost 4 bases, with 6 bases between them. CDR1 SGHTA and CDR2 FQGNSA come from the germline V gene.